This T cell receptor beta chain was sequenced in a study of blood T cell repertoires in COVID-19. CDR3 size: 15 residues. V was shortened by 3 bases and J by 8 bases, with 20 bases between the two germline ends. The V gene's germline CDR1 is SGHRS and CDR2 YFSETQ. Produced via immunoSEQ multiplex PCR; TCRdb's table is partial and in-frame only. The sample lists about 130,000 clones, around 87% occurring once. The TCR sequence derives from a man in his forties or fifties with active COVID-19. The chain links TRBV5-1 to TRBJ1-2, with D perhaps matching TRBD1 (6 bases). The specimen sequenced was peripheral blood. The CDR3 DNA reads TGCGCCAGCAGCTGGGGTAGGGGGATGAGAGGAGGCTACACCTTC. This codes for CASSWGRGMRGGYTF.